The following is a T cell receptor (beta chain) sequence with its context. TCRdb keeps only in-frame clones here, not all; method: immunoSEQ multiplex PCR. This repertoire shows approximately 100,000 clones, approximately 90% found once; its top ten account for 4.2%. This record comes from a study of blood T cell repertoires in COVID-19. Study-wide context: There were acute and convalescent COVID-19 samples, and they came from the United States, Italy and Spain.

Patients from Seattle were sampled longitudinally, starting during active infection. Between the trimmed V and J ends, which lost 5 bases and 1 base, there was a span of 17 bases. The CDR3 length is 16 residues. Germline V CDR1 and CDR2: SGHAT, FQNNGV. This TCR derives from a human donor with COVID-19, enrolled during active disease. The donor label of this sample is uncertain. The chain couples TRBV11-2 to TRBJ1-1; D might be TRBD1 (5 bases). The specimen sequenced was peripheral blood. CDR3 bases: TGTGCCAGCAGCCCCAACGTCCGCAGGGCGAACACTGAAGCTTTCTTT. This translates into CASSPNVRRANTEAFF.